This TCR beta chain was captured by sequencing in a study of T cells in tuberculosis listed by TCRdb under 2018. Regarding the study in general: In the study, CD1B tetramers and high-throughput TCR immunosequencing were combined to characterize T cells specific for the mycobacterial lipid antigen glucose monomycolate (GMM). IGRA-negative adolescents, IGRA-positive adolescents with latent tuberculosis and adults with active tuberculosis, about nine per group, were compared in a South African clinical cohort.

In the germline V gene, CDR1 corresponds to SGHAT and CDR2 to FQNNGV. V was cut back by 5 bases and J by 6 bases, leaving a gap of 17 bases between them. There are 15 amino acids in the CDR3, from cysteine to phenylalanine inclusive. Only CDR3 DNA is held: 45 bases, read in frame from base 1. At study entry, a tuberculin skin test and the QuantiFERON-TB GOLD In-Tube IGRA were used to screen adolescents for latent tuberculosis infection. Immunosequencing was performed on unsorted cryopreserved PBMC, with roughly 100,000 T cells per clinical donor covered on average. Eleven high schools in the Worcester region of the Western Cape, South Africa, served as enrollment sites for adolescents aged 12 to 18 years. Some 10 M. tuberculosis-infected and ten uninfected adolescents were selected with matching for age and sex. For the adolescents, PBMC were isolated by density centrifugation from freshly drawn heparinized blood and then cryopreserved.

Comments on this clone: Its antigen is currently not known. No per-base quality is available; no much larger clone lies one base away.

The full study reports these points: Shorter CDR3-alpha lengths in active tuberculosis patients partly drove the smaller NN-distances, and the TCR-beta difference was not statistically significant. Compared with IGRA-negative controls, TCR-alpha repertoires from active tuberculosis had smaller mean NN-distances to GMM-specific TCRs, which suggests that these TCRs underwent clonal expansion. Clinical samples were chosen by availability of cryopreserved specimens, and active tuberculosis cases were adults while controls were adolescents. A classifier using the diverse GMM-specific repertoire reached 87% accuracy (AUROC around 0.9), compared with over 60% accuracy using GEM motif frequencies.

TCR libraries were generated with the immunoSEQ multiplex PCR assay, using TCR-beta and/or TCR-alpha/delta assays for each sample. The amplified TCR libraries were sequenced using the Illumina high-throughput platform. The paper's data handling went like this. Clustering and dimensionality reduction were performed using pairwise TCRdist distances among GMM-specific receptors from ex vivo sorted or in vitro expanded T cells. Each clinical repertoire was scored by mean NN-distance, the average TCRdist to the nearest 10% of tetramer-positive reference sequences. GEM TCR motif frequency was computed as the fraction of unique TCRs matching known GEM sequences by V/J usage and CDR3 length. Active tuberculosis was classified by linear discriminant analysis with leave-one-out cross-validation, implemented in scikit-learn. Entries here come from immuneACCESS through TCRdb and include only in-frame sequences with V and J called. Some clones fail to appear in such tables; in the studies checked, an unresolved V gene covers under half of the shortfall, and the cause of the remainder is unknown. V, J and clone size derive from that table, while D and trimming were established from the DNA sequence. The sample data list 25,000 to 40,000 clones, and roughly 92% of these were observed just once. Of the sample, roughly 7.7% is held by the ten largest clones.

The sample was PBMCs. The chain is encoded by TRBV11-2 joined to TRBJ1-5; the D gene is not confidently resolved. This TCR was sampled from a donor aged 10-29 years with latent tuberculosis or without tuberculosis infection. Some clones in this sample may be carry-over from other donors' samples. The nucleotides read TGTGCCAGCAGCCCCAGTTACGGAGGCGGTCAGCCCCAGCATTTT. The resulting protein is CASSPSYGGGQPQHF. Where the CDR3 stops, the reference TRBV11-2 and TRBJ1-5 genes take over; the full variable domain is EAGVAQSPRYKIIEKRQSVAFWCNPISGHATLYWYQQILGQGPKLLIQFQNNGVVDDSQLPKDRFSAERLKGVDSTLKIQPAKLEDSAVYLCASSPSYGGGQPQHFGDGTRLSIL.